This T cell receptor beta chain came from a study of cytomegalovirus exposure and HLA in healthy donors. Across the study: Caucasian-associated ancestry cluster membership applied to approximately 84% of nearly 400 genotyped donors.

J lost 6 bases, V lost 8 bases, and 3 bases had no gene match. Germline CDR1 and CDR2: SNHLY and FYNNEI. The CDR3 extends over 13 amino acids. Study observations and caveats: Evidence from a later analysis indicated that most CMV-associated TCR beta chains looked HLA-restricted.

It was with 60 Vbeta and 13 Jbeta primers that the PCR ran. The method was immunoSEQ multiplex PCR; TCRdb's version includes in-frame clones alone and lacks a portion of them. There are roughly 180,000 clones in the sample; around 72% occur only once, and around 2.5% lies in the top ten. This clone was recorded a few times. Its specificity is not known. Source material: PBMCs. This TCR was sampled from a female donor in good health and CMV-seronegative. The chain couples TRBV2 to TRBJ2-1; 11 bases align to TRBD2. The CDR3 DNA is TGTGCCAGCGAACTAGCGGGAGCCAATGAGCAGTTCTTC. Translating gives CASELAGANEQFF.